Here is one TCR beta chain with its context. The V and J ends lost 0 bases and 1 base respectively, with 10 bases between them. The CDR3 contains 15 residues. Germline CDR1 SGHAT, CDR2 FQNNGV. This record comes from a study of control samples from healthy donors and cancer patients. Only in-frame clones appear in the TCRdb table, and some are missing; sequencing was by immunoSEQ multiplex PCR. Among 90,000 to 110,000 clones, about four fifths were seen once, and the ten largest hold under 15%. This receptor was identified in a woman between 45 and 65 years old in good health. The chain employs TRBV11-2 and TRBJ2-7, with D maybe TRBD1 (6 bases). Input material: blood. For the CDR3, the DNA is TGTGCCAGCAGCTTAGAGCTGGACAGATCCTACGAGCAGTACTTC. Its protein is CASSLELDRSYEQYF. Full variable domain (outside the CDR3, taken from reference TRBV11-2 and TRBJ2-7): EAGVAQSPRYKIIEKRQSVAFWCNPISGHATLYWYQQILGQGPKLLIQFQNNGVVDDSQLPKDRFSAERLKGVDSTLKIQPAKLEDSAVYLCASSLELDRSYEQYFGPGTRLTVT.